This TCR beta chain came from a study of metastatic and nonmetastatic thyroid tumors. In the study overall: Repertoires were compared across blood and tumor or nodule tissue from malignant and benign thyroid patients.

Original processing methods: Across clinicopathological groups, CDR3 differences served as the basis for building a distant-metastasis classifier for papillary thyroid cancer. TCRdb reanalyzed the PCR reads with MiXCR. TCRdb's processing, not the authors', yielded these V and J calls. This sample has about 59,000 clones; around 15% occur once, and the top ten carry over 9%. General study results and limits: The reported finding was significantly higher TCR beta diversity in malignant thyroid tumors relative to benign nodules, in blood and tumor.

Points on this clone: Its antigen is undetermined.

Prior to thyroid surgery, none of the patients had received any treatment. Per germline, CDR1 GTSNPN and CDR2 SVGIG (reference sequence). V dropped 0 bases and J dropped 14 bases, with 10 bases sitting between them. The CDR3 covers 11 residues. The sequencing input was blood. This receptor was identified in a male donor with papillary thyroid cancer or a benign thyroid nodule (not recorded which). Some clones in this sample may be carry-over from other donors' samples. The chain combines TRBV30 with TRBJ2-2; no clear D gene. The CDR3 DNA reads TGTGCCTGGAGTGTTACCGGGTATCTGTTTTTT. It codes for CAWSVTGYLFF.